This T cell receptor beta chain was sequenced for a study of regulatory T cells in long-lasting Graves disease. Time point: persistent/refractory GD, antithyroid drugs over 5 years with positive TRAb. The authors made the TCR library using RNA they extracted from PBMCs. Criteria from the American Thyroid Association guidelines were applied to diagnose Graves' disease. The patients were enrolled through endocrinology in Xi'an, China. Per germline, CDR1 SQVTM and CDR2 ANQGSEA. CDR3 size: 12 residues. V lost 7 bases and J 8 bases, leaving 14 bases between the germline ends. This clonotype appeared a single time. Investigators prepared the TCR beta libraries by applying iRepertoire HTBI primers and Arm-PCR of CDR3 regions. Each CDR3 protein gets one entry after TCRdb re-called the multiplex PCR reads with MiXCR. The table lists around 460,000 distinct CDR3 sequences, approximately 23% of them singletons.

Material: peripheral blood mononuclear cells (PBMCs), obtained when the disease was refractory, from a patient treated with antithyroid drugs. The rearrangement links TRBV29-1 to TRBJ1-4; possibly TRBD1 for D (5 bases). The source of this sequence is a female donor with Graves disease. The CDR3 sequence: CSGGVRGEKLFF. CDR3 nucleotide sequence: TGCAGCGGGGGGGTAAGGGGCGAAAAACTGTTTTTT.